This entry describes one T cell receptor beta chain. The record originates from a study of beta chain features in type 1 diabetes. Study context: Healthy donors and patients showed comparable age, gender and cell yields. All of the samples together had 85 million to 140 million sorted cells examined.

Sequencing targeted expressed TCRB transcripts, as all isolated RNA had been reverse transcribed. TCRdb keeps only in-frame clones here, not all; method: immunoSEQ multiplex PCR. The sample lists about 340,000 clones, roughly 8% seen once, with less than 0.5% in the top ten. This TCR was recovered from a woman aged 18 to 35 in good health. Sample: central memory CD4+ T cells from blood.

The DNA of the CDR3 is TGTGCCAGCAGCGTAGATAGCGGGAGCCCAACCGGGGAGCTGTTTTTT. It codes for CASSVDSGSPTGELFF. The chain has TRBV7-9 and TRBJ2-2; 9 bases map to TRBD2. The germline V gene has CDR1 SEHNR and CDR2 FQNEAQ (reference sequence). V trimming: 5 bases; J trimming: 5 bases; junction bases outside the gene matches: 9. The CDR3 is 16 residues long.